These 32 T cell receptor beta chains originate from one sample sequenced in a study of cytomegalovirus exposure and HLA in healthy donors. PCR amplification relied on 60 Vbeta primers (plus 13 Jbeta primers). Only in-frame clones appear in the TCRdb table, and some are missing; sequencing was by immunoSEQ multiplex PCR. The data contain some 40,000 clones, 70% to 85% of them singletons. The sequencing sample was made of PBMCs. The receptors originated from a young man in good health and CMV-seronegative.

The V call is TRBV7-9, the J call TRBJ1-4, with D possibly TRBD1 on 5 matching bases. This CDR3 has 16 residues. Per germline, CDR1 SEHNR and CDR2 FQNEAQ (reference sequence). Trimming stripped 5 bases from V and 0 bases from J, with 13 bases between. The CDR3 DNA sequence: TGTGCCAGCAGCCCTGTGGGGGGTTCAACTAATGAAAAACTGTTTTTT. Translating it yields CASSPVGGSTNEKLFF.

The chain recombines TRBV6-1 with TRBJ2-3; weak D call: TRBD1 (6 bases). Germline V CDR1 and CDR2: MNHNS, SASEGT. The CDR3 is 15 amino acids. V shed 6 bases and J shed 2 bases, with 15 bases lying between them. The CDR3 bases are TGTGCCAGCAGCTTCTTAACAGGGAACACAGATACGCAGTATTTT. Protein product: CASSFLTGNTDTQYF.

The chain joins TRBV6-6 to TRBJ2-1; 9 bases align to TRBD2. This CDR3 is 15 amino acids long. The germline V gene has CDR1 MNHNY and CDR2 SVGAGI (reference sequence). After removal of 5 bases from V and 5 bases from J, the junction contained 7 bases not matched to a gene. Here the CDR3 reads CASSNIAGAHNEQFF. The DNA for the CDR3 is TGTGCCAGCAGTAATATAGCGGGGGCTCACAATGAGCAGTTCTTC.

The genes are TRBV5-4 and TRBJ2-1; 11 bases fit TRBD2. Germline loops: CDR1 SGHNT, CDR2 YYREEE (reference sequence). Germline trimming cut 1 base from V and 2 bases from J; bases unmatched to any gene: 5. The CDR3 has 17 residues. CDR3 region: CASSLSSGRPTYNEQFF. DNA for the CDR3: TGTGCCAGCAGCTTGTCTAGCGGGAGGCCCACCTACAATGAGCAGTTCTTC.

This sequence joins TRBV4-1 and TRBJ2-1; D unclear. CDR1 is MGHRA and CDR2 is YSYEKL in the germline V gene. V gave up 3 bases and J gave up 10 bases, with 10 bases separating them. The CDR3 contains 12 residues. CDR3 in amino acids: CASSQVWPEQFF. Written as DNA, the CDR3 is TGCGCCAGCAGCCAGGTGTGGCCGGAGCAGTTCTTC.

The chain has TRBV5-1 and TRBJ2-3; maybe TRBD1 (6 bases). Between the trimmed V and J ends, which lost 0 bases and 2 bases, there was a span of 7 bases. Germline CDR1 reads SGHRS; CDR2 reads YFSETQ. The CDR3 sequence is 14 residues long. The CDR3 DNA sequence: TGCGCCAGCAGCTTGGACAGGGCCACAGATACGCAGTATTTT. As protein: CASSLDRATDTQYF.

The chain is built from TRBV7-5 and TRBJ2-2; the D call in the table, TRBD1, was not verified against the DNA. TRBV7-5 is a pseudogene locus. The CDR3 is 13 amino acids. This CDR3 is CARSRTVSGELFF. The CDR3 nucleotides are TGTGCCAGAAGTCGGACAGTTTCCGGGGAGCTGTTTTTT.

This chain uses TRBV9 with TRBJ2-7; tentatively, D is TRBD1 (6 bases). Trimming shortened V by 0 bases and J by 0 bases, and 10 bases separated the two germline ends. The CDR3 covers 15 residues. Germline V gene data show CDR1 as SGDLS and CDR2 as YYNGEE. CDR3 region: CASSVGDTFSYEQYF. DNA of the CDR3: TGTGCCAGCAGCGTAGGGGACACCTTCTCCTACGAGCAGTACTTC.

The V call is TRBV19, the J call TRBJ2-1, with 8 bases matching TRBD2. The CDR3 has 18 amino acids. J was trimmed by 8 bases and V by 2 bases; bases with no gene match: 17. CDR1 and CDR2 (germline): LNHDA, SQIVND (reference sequence). This CDR3 reads CASSIHSPGTRVIDEQFF. The DNA of the CDR3 is TGTGCCAGTAGTATACATTCACCTGGGACTAGGGTCATTGATGAGCAGTTCTTC.

This clone has a single count. The sample carries other DNA sequences with the same CDR3. The gene calls are TRBV29-1 and TRBJ2-6; 7 nucleotides align to TRBD1. Germline V gene lookup returns CDR1 SQVTM and CDR2 ANQGSEA. This CDR3 is built from 16 residues. The J segment lost 1 base and the V segment lost 1 base, leaving 4 bases of the junction unmatched. The CDR3 sequence: CSVEGTGSSGANVLTF. The CDR3, as DNA: TGCAGCGTTGAAGGGACAGGTAGTTCTGGGGCCAACGTCCTGACTTTC.

V usage is TRBV10-2 and J usage is TRBJ1-1; no reliable D call. The V end was cut by 2 bases, the J end by 5 bases, with 12 bases between. The CDR3 runs 14 residues. Germline lookup yields CDR1 WSHSY and CDR2 SAAADI. As DNA, the CDR3 is TGCGCCAGCAGTGAGACTCCCGGGAGTACTGAAGCTTTCTTT. This codes for CASSETPGSTEAFF.

The chain joins TRBV19 to TRBJ2-7; 9 bases match TRBD2. CDR3 length: 15 amino acids. With V trimmed by 3 bases and J by 3 bases, 6 bases remained unmatched. CDR1 is LNHDA and CDR2 is SQIVND in the germline V gene (reference sequence). CDR3 sequence reads: CASSITASGNYEQYF. The CDR3 DNA sequence: TGTGCCAGTAGTATTACGGCTAGCGGGAACTACGAGCAGTACTTC.

This sequence joins TRBV6-6 and TRBJ2-7; D is uncertain. This CDR3 has 13 amino acids. The V end was cut by 5 bases, the J end by 4 bases, with 12 bases between. Germline-derived CDR1 and CDR2 are MNHNY and SVGAGI (reference sequence). The CDR3 loop is CASSRGDGYEQYF. The CDR3, as DNA: TGTGCCAGCAGTCGCGGTGACGGATACGAGCAGTACTTC.

This rearrangement joins TRBV6-4 to TRBJ1-1; 9 nucleotides align to TRBD1. V shed 4 bases, J shed 4 bases, and the junction held 4 bases outside the gene matches. Germline CDR1 MRHNA, CDR2 SNTAGT. CDR3 size: 14 residues. The CDR3 spells CASSVEQGATEAFF. CDR3 sequence (DNA): TGTGCCAGCAGTGTTGAACAGGGGGCCACTGAAGCTTTCTTT.

CDR3 in DNA: TGTGCCAGCAGCTTGGTCGGGGTCGAGCAGTACTTC. Translated: CASSLVGVEQYF. The V call is TRBV5-6, the J call TRBJ2-7; perhaps TRBD2 as D (5 bases). Deletions cut 0 bases from V and 6 bases from J, with 7 bases between. The CDR3 runs 12 residues. Germline CDR1 is SGHDT and CDR2 is YYEEEE.

The V and J genes are TRBV4-1 and TRBJ2-4; 7 nucleotides agree with TRBD2. CDR1 is MGHRA and CDR2 is YSYEKL in the germline V gene. Trimming at V came to 1 base and at J to 8 bases, leaving 14 bases not matched to a gene. The CDR3 sequence is 17 residues long. DNA of the CDR3: TGCGCCAGCAGCCAAGTATGGCCCGTAGCGGGTCGGGACATTCAGTACTTC. Protein: CASSQVWPVAGRDIQYF.

V is TRBV28 and J is TRBJ1-5; TRBD1 is a possible D gene (6 bases). The germline V gene encodes CDR1 MDHEN and CDR2 SYDVKM. The CDR3 sequence is 15 residues long. Deletions cut 5 bases from V and 4 bases from J, with 15 bases between. The CDR3 loop reads CASSLEDRHNQPQHF. The CDR3, as DNA: TGTGCCAGCAGTCTGGAGGACAGACATAATCAGCCCCAGCATTTT.

The rearrangement links TRBV19 to TRBJ2-1; 13 positions match TRBD2. The length of the CDR3 is 16 residues. Germline V gene sequence: CDR1 LNHDA, CDR2 SQIVND (reference sequence). With 4 bases clipped from V and 7 bases from J, the junction kept 7 bases outside the gene matches. The CDR3 loop reads CASSTPLAGGKNEQFF. CDR3 in DNA: TGTGCCAGTAGTACCCCACTAGCGGGGGGGAAGAATGAGCAGTTCTTC.

This clone was seen once. The V and J genes are TRBV9 and TRBJ2-7; 10 bases align to TRBD1. After removal of 0 bases from V and 4 bases from J, the junction contained 4 bases not matched to a gene. CDR1 SGDLS and CDR2 YYNGEE come from the germline V gene. CDR3 size: 15 residues. The CDR3 is CASSVDPGQGYEQYF. Written as DNA, the CDR3 is TGTGCCAGCAGCGTAGATCCGGGACAGGGGTACGAGCAGTACTTC.

The chain recombines TRBV19 with TRBJ2-1; the match to TRBD2 covers 7 bases. V was clipped by 9 bases and J by 7 bases; unmatched bases: 3. CDR1 and CDR2 (germline): LNHDA, SQIVND (reference sequence). This CDR3 has 11 residues. CDR3 residues: CASVGGNEQFF. CDR3 nucleotides: TGTGCCAGCGTGGGGGGGAATGAGCAGTTCTTC.

V usage is TRBV13 and J usage is TRBJ2-1, with 7 positions matching TRBD2. From germline, CDR1 is PRHDT and CDR2 FYEKMQ (reference sequence). The CDR3 contains 16 residues. Unmatched junction bases numbered 10, after V lost 4 bases and J lost 4 bases. The CDR3 nucleotides read TGTGCCAGCAGCTCCCCCGGACTAGTTGTTTACAATGAGCAGTTCTTC. Protein: CASSSPGLVVYNEQFF.

This clone has only one observation. A read error may account for a junction end that differs from germline. V gene TRBV18 combines with J gene TRBJ1-1; TRBD1 matches 11 bases. Looked up from germline, CDR1 is KGHSH and CDR2 is LQKENI. CDR3 size: 17 residues. The CDR3 protein is CASSAPNPGQGGTEAFF. Here the CDR3 DNA reads TGTGCCAGCTCAGCACCAAATCCGGGACAGGGGGGCACTGAAGCTTTCTTT.

The chain uses TRBV19 and TRBJ2-7; 8 bases match TRBD1. With V trimmed by 2 bases and J by 6 bases, 12 bases remained unmatched. CDR1 is LNHDA, CDR2 SQIVND, per germline (reference sequence). CDR3 size: 16 residues. The CDR3 region is CASSIRGQGALREQYF. The CDR3 nucleotides are TGTGCCAGTAGTATACGTGGGCAGGGGGCGCTTCGCGAGCAGTACTTC.

A word on this clone: The junction and the germline gene differ at one end; a read error may be behind it. The genes are TRBV7-9 and TRBJ2-3, with D tentatively TRBD2 (6 bases). The CDR3 runs to 15 residues. Germline values: CDR1 SEHNR, CDR2 FQNEAQ (reference sequence). The CDR3 loop is CSSSLAWGGGDTQYF. The CDR3 DNA sequence: TGTTCCAGCAGCTTAGCATGGGGAGGTGGAGATACGCAGTATTTT.

This clone showed up just a few times. V gene TRBV27 combines with J gene TRBJ2-1, with a possible D match to TRBD2 (5 bases). V was clipped by 6 bases and J by 8 bases, with 23 bases between them. The V gene's germline CDR1 is MNHEY and CDR2 SMNVEV (reference sequence). This CDR3 is 16 amino acids long. CDR3 nucleotides: TGTGCCAGCAGCCGAGATGGAGGCTGGAGTAGCGATGAGCAGTTCTTC. As protein: CASSRDGGWSSDEQFF.

The V call is TRBV4-1, the J call TRBJ2-3, with TRBD2 matching 7 bases. CDR3 size: 16 residues. From germline, CDR1 is MGHRA and CDR2 YSYEKL. J gave up 4 bases and V 0 bases, and 7 bases lay outside the gene matches. The chain's CDR3 is CASSQEVGLRSDTQYF. DNA of the CDR3: TGCGCCAGCAGCCAAGAGGTGGGACTAAGGTCAGATACGCAGTATTTT.

This chain joins TRBV7-9 and TRBJ2-5; 13 bases are shared with TRBD2. CDR3 length equals 13 residues. Germline lookup yields CDR1 SEHNR and CDR2 FQNEAQ (reference sequence). Losses at the gene ends were 5 bases for V and 13 bases for J; bases not matched to a gene: 7. The CDR3 loop is CASSPGLAGVGYF. The CDR3 bases are TGTGCCAGCAGCCCCGGACTAGCGGGAGTGGGGTACTTC.

The chain recombines TRBV5-5 with TRBJ1-2; 8 positions match TRBD1. The CDR3 has 15 amino acids. CDR1 and CDR2 from the germline V gene are SGHKS and YYEKEE (reference sequence). Trimming cost V 5 bases and J 2 bases; bases outside gene matches: 8. The CDR3 nucleotides read TGTGCCAGCAGGAAGACAGGGGACGCAAACTATGGCTACACCTTC. Its translation is CASRKTGDANYGYTF.

The chain recombines TRBV11-2 with TRBJ2-7; 10 nucleotides agree with TRBD1. Germline V gene lookup returns CDR1 SGHAT and CDR2 FQNNGV. CDR3 length equals 15 residues. Trimming cost V 3 bases and J 2 bases; bases outside gene matches: 4. The DNA of the CDR3 is TGTGCCAGCAGCTTCAGGACAGGGGGGACCTACGAGCAGTACTTC. Its translation: CASSFRTGGTYEQYF.

Details on this clone: This likely comes from a read error, as the CDR3 has no conserved phenylalanine or tryptophan at its end. This chain connects TRBV14 to TRBJ1-2; 9 bases agree with TRBD1. Trimming at V came to 4 bases and at J to 4 bases, leaving 4 bases not matched to a gene. Germline lookup yields CDR1 SGHDN and CDR2 FVKESK. The CDR3 is 14 residues long. CDR3 nucleotide sequence: TGTGCCAGCAGCCCGGGACAGGGTGGCTATGGCTACACCTCC. This sequence encodes CASSPGQGGYGYTS.

J is TRBJ2-7 and V is TRBV25-1; the D gene is possibly TRBD1 (5 bases). V was clipped by 3 bases and J by 2 bases, with 11 bases between them. This CDR3 is built from 14 residues. CDR1 and CDR2 (germline): MGHDK, SYGVNS. Here the CDR3 reads CASSDVTATYEQYF. CDR3 in DNA: TGTGCCAGCAGTGACGTGACAGCTACCTACGAGCAGTACTTC.

This chain connects TRBV4-1 to TRBJ2-7; TRBD2 matches 7 bases. Germline V lookup: CDR1 MGHRA, CDR2 YSYEKL. The CDR3 totals 16 residues. V lost 3 bases and J lost 0; bases outside the gene matches: 8. This CDR3 is CASSQGELARSYEQYF. The CDR3 DNA sequence: TGCGCCAGCAGCCAGGGAGAACTAGCGCGCTCCTACGAGCAGTACTTC.